This T cell receptor (beta chain) was recovered during a study of radiation and T cells in renal cell carcinoma. Only in-frame clones appear in the TCRdb table, and some are missing; sequencing was by immunoSEQ multiplex PCR. The sample includes some 150,000 clones, 87% of them seen just once. This sample's time point: blood 2 weeks post-SBRT. Treatment defined: 15 Gy SBRT to primary tumor, nephrectomy 4 weeks later. CDR1 and CDR2 from the germline V gene are MNHEY and SVGAGI. The CDR3 extends over 14 amino acids. V lost 4 bases and J 2 bases, leaving 11 bases between the germline ends. This sequence originates from a woman in her 50s with renal cell carcinoma. The source was blood, collected from a patient whose treatment included radiotherapy and nephrectomy. V and J are TRBV6-5 and TRBJ1-1; TRBD1 is a possible D gene (5 bases). The CDR3 is CASSLTVGNTEAFF. The DNA for the CDR3 is TGTGCCAGCAGTTTGACAGTGGGAAACACTGAAGCTTTCTTT.